Listed below are T cell receptor beta chains from one sample, sequenced in a study of CD8 T cells in ankylosing spondylitis. MiXCR, applied by TCRdb to the 5' RACE reads, yields one record per CDR3 protein. Of 310,000 or so distinct CDR3 sequences detected, 15% to 25% appear once; the ten largest clones hold 7.5% to 9.5%. The sequenced material came from blood, either unsorted or a sorted T cell fraction (not recorded which). The receptors come from a male donor with ankylosing spondylitis or in good health (not recorded which). The CDR3 runs from the conserved cysteine through the conserved F or W. The order of the fields is V gene, J gene, D gene, clone size, CDR3 DNA, CDR3 protein. D genes are given only for firm matches. Size tells how often a clone was seen (once, few, many) or the class of an expanded clone, and some rows leave it out.

>TRBV3-1|TRBJ2-1|TRBD2|.
TGTGCCAGCAGCCAAGTTCATACTAGCGGGATCCCCCGTGAGCAGTTCTTC
CASSQVHTSGIPREQFF
>TRBV12-3/TRBV12-4|TRBJ2-4|.|few
TGTGCCAGCAGCGGACACACCAAAAACATTCAGTACTTC
CASSGHTKNIQYF
>TRBV11-2|TRBJ1-1|.|.
TGTGCCAGCAGCTTAGAGTCAGGCCTATTGAACACTGAAGCTTTCTTT
CASSLESGLLNTEAFF
>TRBV12-3/TRBV12-4|TRBJ1-1|.|few
TGTGCCAGCAGTCCCCCTGGTCTGGACACTGAAGCTTTCTTT
CASSPPGLDTEAFF
>TRBV6-5|TRBJ2-5|TRBD2|.
TGTGCCAGCAGTTTATTCGGGGGGGCGGAGACCCAGTACTTC
CASSLFGGAETQYF
>TRBV18|TRBJ2-2|.|few
TGTGCCAGCTCACCACCTTCTGTTCCGTCCGGGGAGCTGTTTTTT
CASSPPSVPSGELFF
>TRBV2|TRBJ1-5|.|.
TGTGCCAGCAGTGACAGGACAGAAAATCAGCCCCAGCATTTT
CASSDRTENQPQHF
>TRBV6-2/TRBV6-3|TRBJ2-2|TRBD1|.
TGTGCCAGCAGAAAGGGACAGTTACACACCGGGGAGCTGTTTTTT
CASRKGQLHTGELFF
>TRBV6-1|TRBJ2-1|.|.
TGTGCCAGGATCCTAGCTTCGACCTACAATGAGCAGTTCTTC
CARILASTYNEQFF
>TRBV12-3/TRBV12-4|TRBJ2-1|.|.
TGTGCCAGCAGGACTAGCTACAATGAGCAGTTCTTC
CASRTSYNEQFF
>TRBV24-1|TRBJ2-3|TRBD1|.
TGTGCCACCAGTGCTACCAGGGGGTTTGGCACAGATACGCAGTATTTT
CATSATRGFGTDTQYF
>TRBV6-5|TRBJ2-1|.|.
TGTGCCAGCAGTTACTCTTCCCTCTACAATGAGCAGTTCTTC
CASSYSSLYNEQFF
>TRBV7-6|TRBJ2-5|TRBD1|.
TGTGCCAGCACCTACAGGGGGCTGGAGACCCAGTACTTC
CASTYRGLETQYF
>TRBV24-1|TRBJ2-2|TRBD1|.
TGTGCCACCAGTGTTTTAGGGGGCTCCGGGGAGCTGTTTTTT
CATSVLGGSGELFF
>TRBV28|TRBJ1-1|.|many
TGTGCCAGCAGTTCCGGGACGTTCGGATGGGCTTTCTTT
CASSSGTFGWAFF
>TRBV4-2|TRBJ1-5|.|.
TGTGCCAGCAGCCAAGAACTAACAGGGAGGGATCAGCCCCAGCATTTT
CASSQELTGRDQPQHF
>TRBV7-8|TRBJ2-3|.|.
TGTGCCAGCAGCTCTGGGCTAGCGAGAGCCCGGAGGGCAGATACGCAGTATTTT
CASSSGLARARRADTQYF
>TRBV20-1|TRBJ1-4|.|few
TGCAGTGCTAGCGGAACCTCGAAAAAACTGTTTTTT
CSASGTSKKLFF
>TRBV27|TRBJ2-1|TRBD2|.
TGTGCCAGCAGTCTCCCGATAGCGGGAGGAGTCAATGAGCAGTTCTTC
CASSLPIAGGVNEQFF
>TRBV5-1|TRBJ2-2|.|many
TGCGCCAGCAGCTTCATTGGAGGAGACACCGGGGAGCTGTTTTTT
CASSFIGGDTGELFF
>TRBV15|TRBJ1-6|.|.
TGTGCCACCAGCAGTTATTATTCACCCCTCCACTTT
CATSSYYSPLHF
>TRBV24-1|TRBJ1-5|TRBD1|few
TGTGCCACCAGTGACGGACGACAGGGAAGCAATCAGCCCCAGCATTTT
CATSDGRQGSNQPQHF
>TRBV29-1|TRBJ2-2|.|.
TGCAGCGTCCCTTGGGCCGGGGAGCTGTTTTTT
CSVPWAGELFF
>TRBV20-1|TRBJ2-5|.|.
TGCAGTGCTAGGACGGATCAAGAGACCCAGTACTTC
CSARTDQETQYF
>TRBV5-1|TRBJ2-2|.|few
TGCGCCAGCAGCACACCTCTATTTCCGGGACTTACCACCGGCGGGGAGCTGTTTTTT
CASSTPLFPGLTTGGELFF
>TRBV5-1|TRBJ1-1|TRBD1|few
TGCGCCAGCAGCTTGAACAGGGGGCATGAAGCTTTCTTT
CASSLNRGHEAFF
>TRBV6-5|TRBJ1-5|.|many
TGTGCCAGCAGTTACAACGCGGATCAGCCCCAGCATTTT
CASSYNADQPQHF
>TRBV5-1|TRBJ2-5|.|many
TGCGCCAGCAGCTTGGTTAGGGAGACCCAGTACTTC
CASSLVRETQYF
>TRBV20-1|TRBJ2-3|.|few
TGCAGTGCTAGAGATCCGGGAACAGATACGCAGTATTTT
CSARDPGTDTQYF
>TRBV11-2|TRBJ2-1|TRBD2|few
TGTGCCAGCAGCTTAGATCCTTTGCGGGAGCACCTCTCCAATGAGCAGTTCTTC
CASSLDPLREHLSNEQFF
>TRBV5-1|TRBJ1-2|.|.
TGCGCCAGCAGCGAGGGGACGGCGGGTGGCTACACCTTC
CASSEGTAGGYTF
>TRBV2|TRBJ2-5|TRBD2|.
TGTGCCAGCAACATCCTAGCGGAGCAAGAGACCCAGTACTTC
CASNILAEQETQYF
>TRBV5-6|TRBJ2-3|TRBD2|few
TGTGCCAGCAGCTTGGAGTCTGCGGGAGGAGGAGTTACGCAGTATTTT
CASSLESAGGGVTQYF
>TRBV12-3/TRBV12-4|TRBJ2-1|TRBD2|.
TGTGCCAGCAGTTCACTAGCGGGAGGGCTTGAGCAGTTCTTC
CASSSLAGGLEQFF
>TRBV5-5|TRBJ2-5|.|many
TGTGCCAGCAGCTTCCCAGGTGAAGAGACCCAGTACTTC
CASSFPGEETQYF
>TRBV5-1|TRBJ2-1|TRBD2|few
TGCGCCAGCAGCTTGTACGGGGGGGCGTTCAATGAGCAGTTCTTC
CASSLYGGAFNEQFF
>TRBV5-1|TRBJ1-2|.|.
TGCGCCAGCAGCTTCGTTTTCGGGACCTCCTATGGCTACACCTTC
CASSFVFGTSYGYTF
>TRBV7-6|TRBJ2-2|.|once
TGTGCCAGCAGCATCTGGGGGGCGGACACCGGGGAGCTGTTTTTT
CASSIWGADTGELFF
>TRBV29-1|TRBJ2-1|TRBD1|.
TGCAGCGTTTTTCCGGACAGGGGGCACCCTGAGCAGTTCTTC
CSVFPDRGHPEQFF
>TRBV2|TRBJ1-5|.|.
TGTGCCAGCAGTGAAGGCCGGGGACGGCACAATCAGCCCCAGCATTTT
CASSEGRGRHNQPQHF
>TRBV3-1|TRBJ1-5|.|.
TGTGCCAGCAGCCAAGATCAGGGATTCCAGCCCCAGCATTTT
CASSQDQGFQPQHF
>TRBV18|TRBJ1-1|.|.
TGTGCCAGCTCATGGCCTGGCCGCGAAAGGGAAGCTTTCTTT
CASSWPGREREAFF
>TRBV7-7|TRBJ2-1|TRBD2|few
TGTGCTAGCAGCTTAGTGGCGGGGGGACTATACAATGAGCAGTTCTTC
CASSLVAGGLYNEQFF
>TRBV3-1|TRBJ2-1|TRBD2|.
TGTGCCAGCAGCCAATTGGGACTAGCGGGAATACAGGATGAGCAGTTCTTC
CASSQLGLAGIQDEQFF
>TRBV5-4|TRBJ2-2|.|.
TGTGCCAGCAGCCTGGGGGTCCTCGGGGAGCTGTTTTTT
CASSLGVLGELFF
>TRBV10-3|TRBJ1-6|.|many
TGTGCCATCACGGACAACGATAATTCACCCCTCCACTTT
CAITDNDNSPLHF
>TRBV6-1|TRBJ1-2|TRBD1|few
TGTGCCAGTACTCTACATCGGGACAGTAACTATGGCTACACCTTC
CASTLHRDSNYGYTF
>TRBV29-1|TRBJ2-4|TRBD2|many
TGCAGCGTTGTGACTAGCGGGAGTGCCAAAAACATTCAGTACTTC
CSVVTSGSAKNIQYF
>TRBV3-1|TRBJ1-1|.|.
TGTGCCAGCAGCCAAGACCAGGACGGTTGGGCCACTGAAGCTTTCTTT
CASSQDQDGWATEAFF
>TRBV14|TRBJ2-1|TRBD2|.
TGTGCCAGCAGCCAAGGACTAGCTAAGGGTGAGCAGTTCTTC
CASSQGLAKGEQFF
>TRBV7-2|TRBJ2-3|.|.
TGTGCCAGCAGCCCCCCGGTGGGGGCGGTCACAGATACGCAGTATTTT
CASSPPVGAVTDTQYF